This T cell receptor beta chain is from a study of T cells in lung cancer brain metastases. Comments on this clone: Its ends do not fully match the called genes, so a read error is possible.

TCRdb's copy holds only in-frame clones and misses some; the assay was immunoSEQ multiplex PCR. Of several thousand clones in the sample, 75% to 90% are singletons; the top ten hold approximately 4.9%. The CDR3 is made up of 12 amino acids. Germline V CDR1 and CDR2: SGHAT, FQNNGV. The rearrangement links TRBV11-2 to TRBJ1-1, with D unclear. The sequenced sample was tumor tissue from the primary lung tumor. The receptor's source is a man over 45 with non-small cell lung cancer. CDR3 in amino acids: CTSSLENTEAFF. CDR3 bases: TGTACCAGCAGCTTAGAGAACACTGAAGCTTTCTTT. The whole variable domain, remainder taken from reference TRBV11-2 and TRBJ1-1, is EAGVAQSPRYKIIEKRQSVAFWCNPISGHATLYWYQQILGQGPKLLIQFQNNGVVDDSQLPKDRFSAERLKGVDSTLKIQPAKLEDSAVYLCTSSLENTEAFFGQGTRLTVV.